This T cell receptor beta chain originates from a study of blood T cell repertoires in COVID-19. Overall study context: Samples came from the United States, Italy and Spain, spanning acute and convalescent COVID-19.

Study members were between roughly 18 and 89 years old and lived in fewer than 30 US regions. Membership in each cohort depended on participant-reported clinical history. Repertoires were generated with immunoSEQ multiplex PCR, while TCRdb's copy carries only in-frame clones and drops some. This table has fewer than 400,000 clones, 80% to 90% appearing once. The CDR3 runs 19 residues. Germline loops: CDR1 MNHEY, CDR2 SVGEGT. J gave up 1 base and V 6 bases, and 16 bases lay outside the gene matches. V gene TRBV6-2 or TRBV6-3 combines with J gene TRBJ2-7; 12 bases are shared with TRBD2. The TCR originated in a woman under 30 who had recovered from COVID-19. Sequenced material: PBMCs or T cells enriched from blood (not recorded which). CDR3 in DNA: TGTGCCAGCAGCTATCGAAGGACTAGCGGGACCGATCGATCCTACGAGCAGTACTTC. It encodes CASSYRRTSGTDRSYEQYF.